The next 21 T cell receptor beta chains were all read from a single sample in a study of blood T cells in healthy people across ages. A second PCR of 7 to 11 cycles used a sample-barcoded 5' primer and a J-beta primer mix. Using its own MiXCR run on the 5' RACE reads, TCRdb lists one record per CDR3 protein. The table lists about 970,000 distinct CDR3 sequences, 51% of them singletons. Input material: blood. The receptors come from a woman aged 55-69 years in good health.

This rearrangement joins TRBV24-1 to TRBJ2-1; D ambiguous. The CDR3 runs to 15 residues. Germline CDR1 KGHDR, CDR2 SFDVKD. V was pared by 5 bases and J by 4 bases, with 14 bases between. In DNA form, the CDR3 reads TGTGCCACCAGTGGGTGGAGTGGCGGTTACAATGAGCAGTTCTTC. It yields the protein CATSGWSGGYNEQFF.

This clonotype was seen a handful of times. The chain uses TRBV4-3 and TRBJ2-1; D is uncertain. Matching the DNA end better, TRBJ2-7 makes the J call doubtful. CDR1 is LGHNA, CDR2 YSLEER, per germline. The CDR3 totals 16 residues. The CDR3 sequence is CASSQEGRLSYNEQYF. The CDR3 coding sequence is TGCGCCAGCAGCCAAGAAGGACGCCTCTCCTACAATGAGCAGTACTTC.

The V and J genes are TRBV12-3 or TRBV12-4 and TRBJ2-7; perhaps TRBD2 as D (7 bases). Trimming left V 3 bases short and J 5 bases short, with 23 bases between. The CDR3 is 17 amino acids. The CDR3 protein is CASSFLGGGRDKNEQYF. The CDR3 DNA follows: TGTGCCAGCAGTTTTTTAGGGGGAGGGCGGGATAAGAACGAGCAGTACTTC.

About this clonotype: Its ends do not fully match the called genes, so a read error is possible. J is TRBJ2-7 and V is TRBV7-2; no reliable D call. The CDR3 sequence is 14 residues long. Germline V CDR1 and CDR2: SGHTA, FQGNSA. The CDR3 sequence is CVSSLNPSSYEQYF. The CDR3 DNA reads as TGTGTCAGCAGCTTAAACCCCTCCTCCTACGAGCAGTACTTC.

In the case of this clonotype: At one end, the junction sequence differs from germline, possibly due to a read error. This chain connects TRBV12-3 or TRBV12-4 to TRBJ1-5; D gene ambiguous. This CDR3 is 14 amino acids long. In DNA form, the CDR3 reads TGTGCCACTACAGCGGCGGGGATCAATCAGCCCCCGCATTTT. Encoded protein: CATTAAGINQPPHF.

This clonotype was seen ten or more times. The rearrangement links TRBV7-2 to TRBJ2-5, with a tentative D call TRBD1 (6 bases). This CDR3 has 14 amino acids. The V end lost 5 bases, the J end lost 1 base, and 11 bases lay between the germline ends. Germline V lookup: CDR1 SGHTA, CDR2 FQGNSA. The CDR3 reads CASSRTATQETQYF. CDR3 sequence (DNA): TGTGCCAGCAGCCGGACAGCTACCCAAGAGACCCAGTACTTC.

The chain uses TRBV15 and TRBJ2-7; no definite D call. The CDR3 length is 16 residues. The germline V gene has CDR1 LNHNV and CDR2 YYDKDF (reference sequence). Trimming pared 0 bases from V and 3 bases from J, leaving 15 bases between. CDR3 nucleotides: TGTGCCACCAGCAGAGATGAGGCCCTAACGGTCTACGAGCAGTACTTC. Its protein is CATSRDEALTVYEQYF.

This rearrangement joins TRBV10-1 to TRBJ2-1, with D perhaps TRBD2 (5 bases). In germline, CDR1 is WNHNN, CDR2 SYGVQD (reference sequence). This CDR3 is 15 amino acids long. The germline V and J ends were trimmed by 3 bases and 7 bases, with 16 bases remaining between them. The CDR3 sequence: CASSEILRGLNEQFF. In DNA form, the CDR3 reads TGCGCCAGCAGTGAAATCCTTCGGGGATTGAATGAGCAGTTCTTC.

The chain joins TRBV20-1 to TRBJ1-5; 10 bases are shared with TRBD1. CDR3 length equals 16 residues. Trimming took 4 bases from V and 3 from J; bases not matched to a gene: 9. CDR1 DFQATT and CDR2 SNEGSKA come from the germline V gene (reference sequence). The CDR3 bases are TGCAGTGCTACCCGGACAGGGGGAGGCTCCAATCAGCCCCAGCATTTT. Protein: CSATRTGGGSNQPQHF.

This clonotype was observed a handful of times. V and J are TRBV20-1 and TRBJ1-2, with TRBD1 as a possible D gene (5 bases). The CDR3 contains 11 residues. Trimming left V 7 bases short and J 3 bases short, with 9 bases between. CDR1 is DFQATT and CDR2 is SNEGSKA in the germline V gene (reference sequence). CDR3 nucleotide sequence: TGCAGTGGGGACCGAGACTATGGCTACACCTTC. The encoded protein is CSGDRDYGYTF.

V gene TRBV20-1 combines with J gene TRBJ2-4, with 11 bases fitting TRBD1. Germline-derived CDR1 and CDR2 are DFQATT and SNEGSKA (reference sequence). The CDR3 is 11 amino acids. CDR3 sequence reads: CIGTGGNIQYF. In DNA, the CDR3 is TGCATTGGGACAGGGGGAAACATTCAGTACTTC.

CDR3 sequence (DNA): TGCAGCGTTGAAGGGCTGGACTATGGCTACACCTTC. It yields the protein CSVEGLDYGYTF. The chain links TRBV29-1 to TRBJ1-2, with D unresolved. The germline gives CDR1 SQVTM, CDR2 ANQGSEA. The germline V and J ends were trimmed by 1 base and 3 bases, with 6 bases remaining between them. There are 12 residues in the CDR3.

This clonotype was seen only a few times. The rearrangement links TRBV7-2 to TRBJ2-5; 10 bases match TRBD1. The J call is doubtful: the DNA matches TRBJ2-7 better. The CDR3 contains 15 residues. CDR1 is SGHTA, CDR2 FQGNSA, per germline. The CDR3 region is CASSARDRGISEQYF. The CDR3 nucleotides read TGTGCCAGCAGCGCCCGGGACAGGGGAATCTCCGAGCAGTACTTC.

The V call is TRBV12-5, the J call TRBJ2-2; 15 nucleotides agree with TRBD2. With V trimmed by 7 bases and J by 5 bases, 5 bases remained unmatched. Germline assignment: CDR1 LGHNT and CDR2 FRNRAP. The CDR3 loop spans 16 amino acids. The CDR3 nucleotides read TGTGCTAGTGCTCCGGGACTAGCGGGAGGTACCGGGGAGCTGTTTTTT. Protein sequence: CASAPGLAGGTGELFF.

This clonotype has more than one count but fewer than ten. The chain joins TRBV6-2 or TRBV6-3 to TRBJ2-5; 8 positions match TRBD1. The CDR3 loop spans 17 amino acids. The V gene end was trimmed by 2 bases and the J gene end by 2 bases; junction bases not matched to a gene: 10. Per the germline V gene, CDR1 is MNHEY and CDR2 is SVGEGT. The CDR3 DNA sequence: TGTGCCAGCAGTTACAGGGGACAGGCCCGAATACAAGAGACCCAGTACTTC. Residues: CASSYRGQARIQETQYF.

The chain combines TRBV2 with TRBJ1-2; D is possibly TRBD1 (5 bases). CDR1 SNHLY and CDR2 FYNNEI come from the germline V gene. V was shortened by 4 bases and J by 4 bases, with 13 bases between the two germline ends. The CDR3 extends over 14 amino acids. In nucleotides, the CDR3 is TGTGCCAGCAGTGGACAGCCCTGGGGCTATGGCTACACCTTC. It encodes CASSGQPWGYGYTF.

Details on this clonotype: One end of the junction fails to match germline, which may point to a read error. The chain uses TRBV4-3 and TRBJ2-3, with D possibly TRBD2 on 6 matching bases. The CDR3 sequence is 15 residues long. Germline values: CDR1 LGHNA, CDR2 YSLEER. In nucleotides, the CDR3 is TGCGCCAGCAGCACAGAGGGACTCCTCACAGATACGCAGTTTTTT. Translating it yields CASSTEGLLTDTQFF.

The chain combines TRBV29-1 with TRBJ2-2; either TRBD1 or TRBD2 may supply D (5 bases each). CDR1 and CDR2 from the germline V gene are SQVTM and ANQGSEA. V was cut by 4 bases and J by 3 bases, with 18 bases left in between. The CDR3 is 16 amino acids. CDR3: CSVGGSLNRDTGELFF. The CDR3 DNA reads TGCAGCGTTGGGGGGTCCTTAAACCGGGACACCGGGGAGCTGTTTTTT.

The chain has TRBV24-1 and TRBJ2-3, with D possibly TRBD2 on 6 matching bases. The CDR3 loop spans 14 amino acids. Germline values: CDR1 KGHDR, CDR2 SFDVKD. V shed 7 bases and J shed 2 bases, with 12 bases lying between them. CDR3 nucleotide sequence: TGTGCCACCAGCCAGAGGGACTTCACAGATACGCAGTATTTT. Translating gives CATSQRDFTDTQYF.

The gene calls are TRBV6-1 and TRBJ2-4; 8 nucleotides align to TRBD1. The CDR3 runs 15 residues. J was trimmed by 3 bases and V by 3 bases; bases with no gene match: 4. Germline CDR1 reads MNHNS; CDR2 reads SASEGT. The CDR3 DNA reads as TGTGCCAGCAGTGATCCGGGACAGGTCAAAAACATTCAGTACTTC. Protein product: CASSDPGQVKNIQYF.

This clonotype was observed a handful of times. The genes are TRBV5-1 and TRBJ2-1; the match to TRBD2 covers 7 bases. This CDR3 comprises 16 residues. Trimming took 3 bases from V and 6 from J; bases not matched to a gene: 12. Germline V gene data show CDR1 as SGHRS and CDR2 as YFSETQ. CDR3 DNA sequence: TGCGCCAGCAGCTGGTCGACTAGCCGGGATTTCAATGAGCAGTTCTTC. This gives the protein CASSWSTSRDFNEQFF.